The rows below give T cell receptor beta chains drawn from one sample of a study of blood T cell repertoires in COVID-19. The data were produced by immunoSEQ multiplex PCR, yet TCRdb's version contains in-frame clones alone and is incomplete. The sample yields approximately 270,000 clones, roughly four fifths seen once. The sample was peripheral blood. These receptor sequences come from a man older than 75 with acute or convalescent COVID-19. CDR3s include the opening cysteine and the closing phenylalanine or tryptophan. Fields, in order: D gene, clone size, CDR3 length, J gene, V gene, CDR3 protein, CDR3 DNA. D genes are given only for firm matches. Where a row states a size, it is once, few, many or the class of an expanded clone; other rows omit it.

TRBD1 | . | 15 | TRBJ1-5 | TRBV6-2/TRBV6-3 | CASSLGRGHNQPQHF | TGTGCCAGCAGCCTCGGTAGGGGGCACAATCAGCCCCAGCATTTT
TRBD2 | . | 16 | TRBJ2-7 | TRBV30 | CAWRSRLGTNDYEQYF | TGTGCCTGGAGATCGAGGTTGGGGACTAACGACTACGAGCAGTACTTC
. | . | 19 | TRBJ2-7 | TRBV7-9 | CASSSSPGRSQGNPYEQYF | TGTGCCAGCAGTTCCTCGCCGGGGAGGTCGCAGGGCAACCCCTACGAGCAGTACTTC
. | once | 15 | TRBJ1-5 | TRBV24-1 | CATSGRGGWNQPQHF | TGTGCCACCAGTGGTCGAGGGGGATGGAATCAGCCCCAGCATTTT
. | . | 13 | TRBJ2-3 | TRBV5-1 | CASSRTRTDTQYF | TGCGCCAGCAGCCGGACACGCACAGATACGCAGTATTTT
TRBD1 | . | 16 | TRBJ2-5 | TRBV5-4 | CASSLRQGVIGQTQYF | TGTGCCAGCAGCTTGCGGCAGGGGGTGATTGGGCAGACCCAGTACTTC
TRBD2 | . | 16 | TRBJ2-3 | TRBV7-3 | CASSLTSGRLTDTQYF | TGTGCCAGCAGCTTAACTAGCGGGAGGCTAACAGATACGCAGTATTTT
TRBD1 | . | 17 | TRBJ1-1 | TRBV5-1 | CASSLEGTGIRYTEAFF | TGCGCCAGCAGCTTGGAGGGGACAGGGATAAGATACACTGAAGCTTTCTTT
TRBD1 | . | 17 | TRBJ2-3 | TRBV5-1 | CASSFLFRDRGLYTQYF | TGCGCCAGCAGCTTTCTGTTCCGGGACAGGGGGCTTTATACGCAGTATTTT
. | . | 13 | TRBJ1-1 | TRBV5-8 | CASSLVPGVRAFF | TGTGCCAGCAGCTTGGTCCCGGGGGTGAGAGCTTTCTTT
. | . | 13 | TRBJ2-7 | TRBV6-5 | CASSSVFSYEQYF | TGTGCCAGCAGTTCCGTTTTCTCCTACGAGCAGTACTTC
. | . | 16 | TRBJ2-1 | TRBV6-4 | CASSVLALGSYNEQFF | TGTGCCAGCAGTGTCCTAGCTCTCGGCTCCTACAATGAGCAGTTCTTC
TRBD2 | . | 15 | TRBJ2-3 | TRBV6-4 | CASIPSGVFTDTQYF | TGTGCCAGCATCCCTAGCGGGGTTTTCACAGATACGCAGTATTTT
TRBD2 | . | 15 | TRBJ2-3 | TRBV5-4 | CASSLEAGVTDTQYF | TGTGCCAGCAGCTTGGAGGCGGGAGTGACAGATACGCAGTATTTT
. | . | 12 | TRBJ2-7 | TRBV24-1 | CATSDGRVEQYF | TGTGCCACCAGTGATGGCAGGGTCGAGCAGTACTTC
TRBD1 | once | 14 | TRBJ1-6 | TRBV3-1/TRBV3-2 | CASSQTGDNSPLHF | TGTGCCAGCAGCCAGACAGGGGATAATTCACCCCTCCACTTT
. | . | 15 | TRBJ2-3 | TRBV5-6 | CASSSASTGADTQYF | TGTGCCAGCAGCTCTGCTAGCACTGGGGCAGATACGCAGTATTTT
TRBD1 | . | 15 | TRBJ1-1 | TRBV6-5 | CASIPDRRQNTEAFF | TGTGCCAGCATTCCGGACAGGAGGCAGAACACTGAAGCTTTCTTT
. | . | 16 | TRBJ1-4 | TRBV5-1 | CASSLGGSATNEKLFF | TGCGCCAGCAGCCTCGGAGGGAGTGCAACTAATGAAAAACTGTTTTTT
. | . | 14 | TRBJ1-5 | TRBV11-2 | CASSLFGGNQPQHF | TGTGCCAGCAGCTTATTCGGGGGAAATCAGCCCCAGCATTTT
. | . | 15 | TRBJ1-1 | TRBV5-1 | CASSLPQGTTTEAFF | TGCGCCAGCAGCTTGCCTCAGGGTACCACCACTGAAGCTTTCTTT
TRBD1 | . | 14 | TRBJ2-5 | TRBV6-5 | CASRDRSYQETQYF | TGTGCCAGCAGGGACAGGTCGTACCAAGAGACCCAGTACTTC
. | . | 16 | TRBJ1-3 | TRBV4-1 | CASSPFGGASGNTIYF | TGCGCCAGCAGCCCCTTTGGGGGGGCATCTGGAAACACCATATATTTT
TRBD2 | . | 17 | TRBJ2-4 | TRBV28 | CASTLQRGTPAKNIQYF | TGTGCCAGCACCCTCCAGCGGGGCACCCCTGCCAAAAACATTCAGTACTTC
TRBD2 | once | 16 | TRBJ2-7 | TRBV6-5 | CASSYQRGATSWEQYF | TGTGCCAGCAGTTACCAGCGGGGAGCTACGAGTTGGGAGCAGTACTTC
. | . | 17 | TRBJ2-6 | TRBV5-4 | CASSLAPQNSGANVLTF | TGTGCCAGCAGCTTGGCCCCCCAGAACTCTGGGGCCAACGTCCTGACTTTC
TRBD1 | . | 14 | TRBJ2-7 | TRBV7-2 | CASSPTGGRYEQYF | TGTGCCAGCAGCCCAACAGGGGGTAGGTACGAGCAGTACTTC
TRBD1 | once | 15 | TRBJ1-1 | TRBV3-1/TRBV3-2 | CASRPRDRGLTEAFF | TGTGCCAGCAGACCCCGGGACAGGGGGCTTACTGAAGCTTTCTTT
TRBD1 | . | 14 | TRBJ1-5 | TRBV24-1 | CATSDYRDSQPQHF | TGTGCCACCAGTGATTACCGGGACAGTCAGCCCCAGCATTTT
. | . | 16 | TRBJ1-6 | TRBV3-1/TRBV3-2 | CASSPFGQGRGSPLHF | TGTGCCAGCAGCCCCTTCGGTCAGGGGAGAGGTTCACCCCTCCACTTT
. | . | 15 | TRBJ2-1 | TRBV24-1 | CATSDLGSSYNEQFF | TGTGCCACCAGTGATTTAGGGAGCTCCTACAATGAGCAGTTCTTC
. | . | 12 | TRBJ2-7 | TRBV11-2 | CASRSGTYEQYF | TGTGCCAGCCGGTCGGGAACCTACGAGCAGTACTTC
TRBD1 | . | 14 | TRBJ1-4 | TRBV5-8 | CASSPRDRGEKLFF | TGTGCCAGCAGCCCTCGGGACAGGGGAGAAAAACTGTTTTTT
TRBD1 | . | 14 | TRBJ1-5 | TRBV28 | CASSSTGGYQPQHF | TGTGCCAGCAGTTCGACAGGGGGTTATCAGCCCCAGCATTTT
TRBD1 | . | 16 | TRBJ2-1 | TRBV7-3 | CASSVQTPGQGTEQFF | TGTGCCAGCAGCGTACAAACCCCGGGACAGGGGACTGAGCAGTTCTTC
. | . | 13 | TRBJ1-2 | TRBV3-1/TRBV3-2 | CASSPRGDYGYTF | TGTGCCAGCAGCCCTCGGGGGGACTATGGCTACACCTTC
. | . | 15 | TRBJ1-6 | TRBV6-1 | CASSDRIHRTLAIHF | TGTGCCAGCAGTGATCGAATCCACAGGACATTAGCCATCCACTTT
TRBD1 | . | 15 | TRBJ1-2 | TRBV5-5 | CASSYGVAGGNGYTF | TGTGCCAGCAGCTATGGGGTCGCAGGGGGAAATGGCTACACCTTC
. | . | 14 | TRBJ2-3 | TRBV5-1 | CASLSNPSTDTQYF | TGCGCCAGCCTCTCTAATCCTAGCACAGATACGCAGTATTTT
. | few | 17 | TRBJ1-3 | TRBV3-1/TRBV3-2 | CASSQDSYSSSGNTIYF | TGTGCCAGCAGCCAAGATAGCTACTCAAGCTCTGGAAACACCATATATTTT
. | . | 13 | TRBJ2-5 | TRBV6-2/TRBV6-3 | CASSYGPQETQYF | TGTGCCAGCAGTTACGGGCCCCAAGAGACCCAGTACTTC
. | . | 13 | TRBJ2-7 | TRBV10-3 | CAIGSRVLGEQYF | TGTGCCATCGGGTCCAGGGTGCTGGGCGAGCAGTACTTC
TRBD1 | few | 16 | TRBJ1-3 | TRBV7-2 | CATRRGQGSSGNTIYF | TGTGCCACCAGGCGTGGACAGGGGAGCTCTGGAAACACCATATATTTT
. | once | 15 | TRBJ2-7 | TRBV10-3 | CAISVLQGFSYEQYF | TGTGCCATCAGTGTACTTCAGGGGTTCTCCTACGAGCAGTACTTC
TRBD1 | few | 15 | TRBJ1-5 | TRBV6-5 | CASRETGGSLQPQHF | TGTGCCAGCAGAGAGACAGGGGGAAGCCTACAGCCCCAGCATTTT
TRBD2 | . | 18 | TRBJ2-1 | TRBV3-1/TRBV3-2 | CASSQDRASGGSYNEQFF | TGTGCCAGCAGCCAAGATCGGGCTAGCGGGGGCTCCTACAATGAGCAGTTCTTC
. | few | 12 | TRBJ2-7 | TRBV5-4 | CASSSNSYEQYF | TGTGCCAGCAGCTCTAACAGTTACGAGCAGTACTTC
. | few | 16 | TRBJ2-6 | TRBV5-5 | CASSSPGLSGANVLTF | TGTGCCAGCAGCTCCCCGGGATTGTCTGGGGCCAACGTCCTGACTTTC
. | . | 14 | TRBJ1-5 | TRBV1 | CTSSQDSHNQPQHF | TGCACCAGCAGCCAAGACAGTCACAATCAGCCCCAGCATTTT